This entry lists 29 T cell receptor beta chains sequenced from one sample in a study of OX40 agonist ivuxolimab in advanced cancers. Some clones are missing from TCRdb's copy, which holds only in-frame ones; the method was immunoSEQ multiplex PCR. Here the sample spans under 40,000 clones, about three quarters being singletons. Here the sequenced sample was CD4+ or CD8+ T cells sorted from blood, taken in a trial of the OX40 agonist ivuxolimab. The receptors here all came from an adult with an advanced solid tumor such as melanoma, head and neck, liver or kidney cancer.

The rearrangement joins TRBV2 to TRBJ2-7, with D unresolved. The germline V gene has CDR1 SNHLY and CDR2 FYNNEI. This CDR3 is built from 13 residues. Trimming left V 3 bases short and J 6 bases short, with 12 bases between. CDR3 nucleotides: TGTGCCAGCAGTGATGATCGGGCGATCGAGCAGTACTTC. This translates into CASSDDRAIEQYF. Full variable domain (rest looked up from reference TRBV2 and TRBJ2-7): EPEVTQTPSHQVTQMGQEVILRCVPISNHLYFYWYRQILGQKVEFLVSFYNNEISEKSEIFDDQFSVERPDGSNFTLKIRSTKLEDSAMYFCASSDDRAIEQYFGPGTRLTVT.

The chain recombines TRBV9 with TRBJ2-2, with D perhaps matching TRBD1 or TRBD2 (5 bases each). V lost 3 bases and J lost 0, with 6 bases in between. The CDR3 is 14 amino acids. The germline V gene encodes CDR1 SGDLS and CDR2 YYNGEE. The CDR3 region has the DNA TGTGCCAGCAGCGCGGGACCGAACACCGGGGAGCTGTTTTTT. This encodes CASSAGPNTGELFF.

The rearrangement joins TRBV9 to TRBJ2-7; tentatively, D is TRBD1 (5 bases). The V end lost 3 bases, the J end lost 5 bases, and 12 bases lay between the germline ends. This CDR3 has 13 residues. Per the germline V gene, CDR1 is SGDLS and CDR2 is YYNGEE. The CDR3 bases are TGTGCCAGCAGCGCCCCGACAGAGAACGAGCAGTACTTC. It is translated as CASSAPTENEQYF.

The gene calls are TRBV18 and TRBJ2-3; a weak D match, TRBD1 (7 bases). V was pared by 2 bases and J by 0 bases, with 12 bases between. Germline V gene lookup returns CDR1 KGHSH and CDR2 LQKENI. The CDR3 totals 16 residues. In DNA, the CDR3 is TGTGCCAGCTCACCATTGGAGGGGGCAAGCACAGATACGCAGTATTTT. Translation: CASSPLEGASTDTQYF.

V gene TRBV28 combines with J gene TRBJ2-1; 8 bases agree with TRBD2. Germline V gene lookup returns CDR1 MDHEN and CDR2 SYDVKM. With 5 bases clipped from V and 1 base from J, the junction kept 16 bases outside the gene matches. The CDR3 consists of 19 residues. The CDR3 DNA reads TGTGCCAGCAGTGGGGTAGGGGTACCAGCTAGCGGGTCCTACAATGAGCAGTTCTTC. As protein: CASSGVGVPASGSYNEQFF.

The chain couples TRBV5-1 to TRBJ1-3; 8 bases agree with TRBD1. Germline V gives CDR1 SGHRS, CDR2 YFSETQ. There are 16 residues in the CDR3. Trimming at V came to 0 bases and at J to 2 bases, leaving 4 bases not matched to a gene. The CDR3 DNA is TGCGCCAGCAGCTTGGACGGACAGGGTGCTGGAAACACCATATATTTT. It codes for CASSLDGQGAGNTIYF.

The chain joins TRBV6-5 to TRBJ1-5, with TRBD1 identical over 7 bases. Germline V gene data show CDR1 as MNHEY and CDR2 as SVGAGI. With V trimmed by 8 bases and J by 8 bases, 12 bases remained unmatched. The CDR3 spans 14 residues. The CDR3 reads CASGIGGEYKPQHF. Written as DNA, the CDR3 is TGTGCCAGCGGGATAGGGGGCGAGTACAAGCCCCAGCATTTT.

This sequence joins TRBV5-1 and TRBJ2-7; 10 bases are a match to TRBD2. Germline V CDR1 and CDR2: SGHRS, YFSETQ. V trimming: 7 bases; J trimming: 3 bases; junction bases outside the gene matches: 1. This CDR3 comprises 12 residues. CDR3 DNA sequence: TGCGCCAGCGGGACTAGCGTCTACGAGCAGTACTTC. Protein product: CASGTSVYEQYF.

CDR3 DNA sequence: TGTGCCAGTACGACTAGCGGGGGCCGTCAAGAGACCCAGTACTTC. Protein sequence: CASTTSGGRQETQYF. The chain has TRBV19 and TRBJ2-5; 12 nucleotides line up with TRBD2. The CDR3 has 15 residues. CDR1 and CDR2 from the germline V gene are LNHDA and SQIVND (reference sequence). With 7 bases clipped from V and 2 bases from J, the junction kept 5 bases outside the gene matches. Full variable domain (rest looked up from reference TRBV19 and TRBJ2-5): DGGITQSPKYLFRKEGQNVTLSCEQNLNHDAMYWYRQDPGQGLRLIYYSQIVNDFQKGDIAEGYSVSREKKESFPLTVTSAQKNPTAFYLCASTTSGGRQETQYFGPGTRLLVL.

The chain has TRBV15 and TRBJ2-3; D may correspond to TRBD1 or TRBD2 (5 bases each). Trimming pared 1 base from V and 5 bases from J, leaving 13 bases between. The CDR3 contains 15 residues. Germline V gene data show CDR1 as LNHNV and CDR2 as YYDKDF (reference sequence). The CDR3, as DNA: TGTGCCACCAGCAGAGGGGGGTCCTGGGAAGATACGCAGTATTTT. It translates to CATSRGGSWEDTQYF.

V usage is TRBV7-3 and J usage is TRBJ1-1; perhaps TRBD1 as D (5 bases). Between the trimmed V and J ends, which lost 10 bases and 2 bases, there was a span of 14 bases. Germline V lookup: CDR1 SGHTA, CDR2 FQGTGA. The CDR3 extends over 13 amino acids. The CDR3: CATQLTANTEAFF. In DNA, the CDR3 is TGTGCCACCCAATTGACAGCCAACACTGAAGCTTTCTTT. The whole variable domain, remainder taken from reference TRBV7-3 and TRBJ1-1, is GAGVSQTPSNKVTEKGKYVELRCDPISGHTALYWYRQSLGQGPEFLIYFQGTGAADDSGLPNDRFFAVRPEGSVSTLKIQRTERGDSAVYLCATQLTANTEAFFGQGTRLTVV.

Within the sample, this clone is medium-sized. The chain joins TRBV9 to TRBJ1-2, with D hard to call. The CDR3 is made up of 13 amino acids. The ends were cut back, 0 bases at V and 7 bases at J, with 10 bases in the middle. Germline V gene data show CDR1 as SGDLS and CDR2 as YYNGEE. The CDR3, as DNA: TGTGCCAGCAGCGTAGGACCCGCCGCTGGCTACACCTTC. As protein: CASSVGPAAGYTF.

The rearrangement links TRBV7-2 to TRBJ2-1; TRBD1 agrees at 10 bases. Looked up from germline, CDR1 is SGHTA and CDR2 is FQGNSA. Unmatched junction bases numbered 3, after V lost 4 bases and J lost 3 bases. CDR3 length: 15 residues. CDR3 sequence reads: CASSSTGGGYNEQFF. CDR3 nucleotide sequence: TGTGCCAGCAGCTCGACAGGGGGCGGCTACAATGAGCAGTTCTTC. The complete variable domain, with remaining parts taken from reference TRBV7-2 and TRBJ2-1, reads GAGVSQSPSNKVTEKGKDVELRCDPISGHTALYWYRQSLGQGLEFLIYFQGNSAPDKSGLPSDRFSAERTGGSVSTLTIQRTQQEDSAVYLCASSSTGGGYNEQFFGPGTRLTVL.

The table lists this clone with a count of one. This sequence joins TRBV19 and TRBJ1-2; a weak D match, TRBD1 (5 bases). The CDR3 is 14 residues long. V was trimmed by 5 bases and J by 1 base, leaving 11 bases between them. The germline V gene has CDR1 LNHDA and CDR2 SQIVND (reference sequence). The CDR3 loop reads CASSPGTGNYGYTF. DNA for the CDR3: TGTGCCAGTAGTCCCGGGACGGGTAACTATGGCTACACCTTC.

The rearrangement joins TRBV5-6 to TRBJ1-2, with a weak D call TRBD1 (5 bases). V was shortened by 0 bases and J by 4 bases, with 10 bases between the two germline ends. Germline values: CDR1 SGHDT, CDR2 YYEEEE. The CDR3 consists of 14 residues. The CDR3: CASSLEEGSYGYTF. In DNA, the CDR3 is TGTGCCAGCAGCTTGGAAGAGGGGAGCTATGGCTACACCTTC.

This rearrangement joins TRBV28 to TRBJ2-1; 10 bases agree with TRBD2. V was pared by 4 bases and J by 6 bases, with 9 bases of the junction left unmatched. Germline CDR1 reads MDHEN; CDR2 reads SYDVKM. This CDR3 spans 16 amino acids. CDR3 loop: CASSSPSGRASNEQFF. The CDR3 bases are TGTGCCAGCAGTTCCCCAAGCGGGAGGGCCAGCAATGAGCAGTTCTTC.

This clone was found once. This sequence joins TRBV4-1 and TRBJ2-5; D is unresolved. CDR3 length: 13 amino acids. Trimming shortened V by 4 bases and J by 4 bases, and 10 bases separated the two germline ends. The germline gives CDR1 MGHRA, CDR2 YSYEKL. CDR3 bases: TGCGCCAGCAGCCTCATCGAAGCAGAGACCCAGTACTTC. Protein product: CASSLIEAETQYF.

The V call is TRBV5-8, the J call TRBJ2-2; 10 bases match TRBD1. Trimming removed 4 bases from V and 4 bases from J; junction bases left unmatched: 4. From germline, CDR1 is SGHTS and CDR2 YDEGEE. This CDR3 region has 15 residues. The CDR3 DNA follows: TGTGCCAGCAGCCTGGGACAGGGGTCCACCGGGGAGCTGTTTTTT. Translated, it gives CASSLGQGSTGELFF.

J is TRBJ1-1 and V is TRBV19; D not certain. Looked up from germline, CDR1 is LNHDA and CDR2 is SQIVND (reference sequence). The CDR3 loop spans 15 amino acids. V lost 6 bases, J lost 1 base, and 15 bases lay in between. The CDR3 nucleotides are TGTGCCAGTAGGCTAGAGAGGACCGCGAACACTGAAGCTTTCTTT. Translated: CASRLERTANTEAFF.

The chain has TRBV28 and TRBJ1-1; TRBD1 matches at 7 bases. Germline loops: CDR1 MDHEN, CDR2 SYDVKM. The CDR3 is 12 amino acids. V lost 9 bases, J lost 7 bases, and 8 bases stayed unmatched. CDR3 in amino acids: CASQTGVGEAFF. CDR3 in DNA: TGTGCCAGTCAAACAGGGGTGGGTGAAGCTTTCTTT.

This rearrangement joins TRBV4-1 to TRBJ2-1, with 7 positions matching TRBD1. Germline V lookup: CDR1 MGHRA, CDR2 YSYEKL. Losses at the gene ends were 8 bases for V and 5 bases for J; bases not matched to a gene: 18. CDR3 size: 17 residues. The CDR3: CASSPRKGAERDNEQFF. For the CDR3, the DNA is TGCGCCAGCTCCCCGAGGAAGGGGGCCGAACGGGACAATGAGCAGTTCTTC.

This clone was detected only a few times. This sequence joins TRBV5-6 and TRBJ1-4, with D unclear. CDR1 is SGHDT, CDR2 YYEEEE, per germline. The CDR3 covers 16 residues. V lost 1 base and J lost 3, with 13 bases in between. CDR3 sequence: CASSLIHGSANEKLFF. For the CDR3, the DNA is TGTGCCAGCAGCTTGATACACGGGAGCGCTAATGAAAAACTGTTTTTT. The full variable domain, its missing parts supplied by reference TRBV5-6 and TRBJ1-4, is DAGVTQSPTHLIKTRGQQVTLRCSPKSGHDTVSWYQQALGQGPQFIFQYYEEEERQRGNFPDRFSGHQFPNYSSELNVNALLLGDSALYLCASSLIHGSANEKLFFGSGTQLSVL.

V and J are TRBV4-1 and TRBJ1-4; D gene uncertain. Trimming stripped 0 bases from V and 7 bases from J, with 15 bases between. The CDR3 has 16 residues. Germline assignment: CDR1 MGHRA and CDR2 YSYEKL. CDR3: CASSQEIRTDTEKLFF. The CDR3, as DNA: TGCGCCAGCAGCCAAGAAATAAGGACGGATACTGAAAAACTGTTTTTT.

The genes are TRBV6-6 and TRBJ1-4; 7 bases map to TRBD1. Trimming took 4 bases from V and 7 from J; bases not matched to a gene: 6. Germline V CDR1 and CDR2: MNHNY, SVGAGI (reference sequence). The CDR3 is 14 amino acids. The chain's CDR3 is CASSSRQGSEKLFF. The DNA of the CDR3 is TGTGCCAGCAGTTCTCGACAGGGTTCTGAAAAACTGTTTTTT.

The gene calls are TRBV4-2 and TRBJ2-2; TRBD1 is a possible D gene (5 bases). CDR1 is LGHNA, CDR2 YNFKEQ, per germline. This CDR3 has 16 amino acids. Trimming took 0 bases from V and 5 from J, leaving 13 bases between them. The CDR3 bases are TGTGCCAGCAGCCAAGATGGGGCGCGCGAAACCGGGGAGCTGTTTTTT. Translation gives CASSQDGARETGELFF.

V usage is TRBV7-8 and J usage is TRBJ2-2; 15 bases fit TRBD2. V dropped 4 bases and J dropped 3; count of bases not matched to a gene: 15. The CDR3 has 21 amino acids. Looked up from germline, CDR1 is SGHVS and CDR2 is FQNEAQ. DNA of the CDR3: TGTGCCAGCAGCTCCCCTTCCGGGGGACTAGCGGGAGGAGTAGACACCGGGGAGCTGTTTTTT. Amino acid sequence: CASSSPSGGLAGGVDTGELFF.

CDR3 region: CASSGNRGRAYGYTF. CDR3 DNA sequence: TGCGCCAGCAGCGGAAACAGAGGAAGGGCCTATGGCTACACCTTC. This chain joins TRBV5-1 and TRBJ1-2; D is undetermined. This CDR3 is 15 amino acids long. Germline CDR1 is SGHRS and CDR2 is YFSETQ. Deletions cut 4 bases from V and 4 bases from J, with 17 bases between.

V and J are TRBV5-4 and TRBJ1-2, with D unresolved. CDR3 length equals 13 residues. V was trimmed by 2 bases and J by 8 bases, leaving 13 bases between them. Germline CDR1 is SGHNT and CDR2 is YYREEE (reference sequence). In nucleotides, the CDR3 is TGTGCCAGCAGCTTAGACGGATTCCTCGGCTACACCTTC. Protein product: CASSLDGFLGYTF.

The J gene is TRBJ1-2, the V gene TRBV19, with TRBD1 as a possible D gene (6 bases). Germline loops: CDR1 LNHDA, CDR2 SQIVND (reference sequence). With 7 bases removed from V and 3 bases from J, the gap between germline ends came to 15 bases. CDR3 length: 14 residues. CDR3 in DNA: TGTGCCAGTACCCTTGCGGGGGGCGACTATGGCTACACCTTC. Protein product: CASTLAGGDYGYTF.